One sample yielded the 31 T cell receptor beta chains listed below, sequenced in a study of T-cell reconstitution after alpha-beta-depleted transplantation in children. Unique molecular identifiers tagged the TCRbeta library. In TCRdb, the PCR reads were re-called with MiXCR into one record per CDR3 protein. The repertoire holds hundreds of thousands of distinct CDR3 sequences, with about 15% as singletons. The sample in question was PBMCs, mostly from graft donor cells, obtained 360 days after TCRalphabeta/CD19-depleted stem cell transplant. Every receptor here comes from a male patient younger than 18 who had a stem cell transplant for acute lymphoblastic leukemia, so the T cells may come from the graft donor.

The V gene is TRBV12-3 or TRBV12-4, the J gene TRBJ1-1; no firm D call. The CDR3 length is 11 residues. Trimming took 3 bases from V and 8 from J, leaving 7 bases between them. CDR3 bases: TGTGCCAGCAGTTTTAAGGGCGAAGCTTTCTTT. Translation gives CASSFKGEAFF.

Only a few counts were recorded for this clonotype. The CDR3 loop is CASTAAGEKETQYF. Written as DNA, the CDR3 is TGTGCCAGCACTGCAGCGGGAGAGAAGGAGACCCAGTACTTC. The rearrangement joins TRBV2 to TRBJ2-5; 8 bases line up with TRBD2. The CDR3 is made up of 14 amino acids. Germline trimming cut 7 bases from V and 5 bases from J; bases unmatched to any gene: 9. Germline values: CDR1 SNHLY, CDR2 FYNNEI.

This clonotype occurred a few times. The V and J genes are TRBV20-1 and TRBJ2-3, with no clear D. The CDR3 runs 16 residues. Germline V CDR1 and CDR2: DFQATT, SNEGSKA (reference sequence). Between the trimmed V and J ends, which lost 0 bases and 0 bases, there was a span of 13 bases. CDR3 coding DNA: TGCAGTGCTAGAGATCGGGTTGGAGAAAGCACAGATACGCAGTATTTT. Translating it yields CSARDRVGESTDTQYF.

This clonotype was seen more than once but under ten times. The genes are TRBV28 and TRBJ1-5; 12 nucleotides align to TRBD1. In germline, CDR1 is MDHEN, CDR2 SYDVKM. The CDR3 is 17 residues long. Losses at the gene ends were 5 bases for V and 9 bases for J; bases not matched to a gene: 14. In nucleotides, the CDR3 is TGTGCCAGCAGTGGCGAAGCCGGGACAGGGGGCTTGCGGCCCCAGCATTTT. Its protein product is CASSGEAGTGGLRPQHF.

This clonotype was counted between two and nine times. This sequence joins TRBV9 and TRBJ2-3; 7 nucleotides match TRBD2. J gave up 5 bases and V 2 bases, and 8 bases lay outside the gene matches. Germline V gene sequence: CDR1 SGDLS, CDR2 YYNGEE. The CDR3 length is 15 residues. Here the CDR3 DNA reads TGTGCCAGCAGCGTTGGAGGAGCGGGAAAAGATACGCAGTATTTT. Protein product: CASSVGGAGKDTQYF.

Written as DNA, the CDR3 is TGTGCCAGCAGCGTAGGAAGCGGACCCCGCACAGATACGCAGTATTTT. Protein: CASSVGSGPRTDTQYF. V is TRBV9 and J is TRBJ2-3; weak D call: TRBD2 (5 bases). The CDR3 extends over 16 amino acids. Deletions cut 0 bases from V and 1 base from J, with 12 bases between. The germline V gene encodes CDR1 SGDLS and CDR2 YYNGEE.

This sequence joins TRBV5-1 and TRBJ2-5, with 9 bases aligning to TRBD1. Trimming removed 4 bases from V and 7 bases from J; junction bases left unmatched: 11. This CDR3 region has 15 residues. The germline gives CDR1 SGHRS, CDR2 YFSETQ. The CDR3 nucleotides are TGCGCCAGCAGCGCCTCCGGGACAGGGTACGGGACCCAGTACTTC. Translation gives CASSASGTGYGTQYF. Using reference TRBV5-1 and TRBJ2-5 for the parts outside the CDR3, the full variable domain is KAGVTQTPRYLIKTRGQQVTLSCSPISGHRSVSWYQQTPGQGLQFLFEYFSETQRNKGNFPGRFSGRQFSNSRSEMNVSTLELGDSALYLCASSASGTGYGTQYFGPGTRLLVL.

Points on this clonotype: Relative to the germline gene, one junction end is altered; a read error may explain this. The chain uses TRBV2 and TRBJ2-1; a possible D gene is TRBD1 (5 bases). CDR1 SNHLY and CDR2 FYNNEI come from the germline V gene. The length of the CDR3 is 18 residues. DNA of the CDR3: TGTGCCATCAGTCCCCTACTCGGGCGGACAAGCTCCTACAATGAGCAGTTCTTC. Translated, it gives CAISPLLGRTSSYNEQFF.

The chain carries TRBV5-1 and TRBJ2-3, with 7 bases aligning to TRBD2. Germline CDR1 SGHRS, CDR2 YFSETQ. V lost 6 bases, J lost 1 base, and 8 bases stayed unmatched. CDR3 length: 15 amino acids. In nucleotides, the CDR3 is TGCGCCAGCACCAGGGAGGGCCGGGGCACAGATACGCAGTATTTT. It specifies CASTREGRGTDTQYF.

The CDR3 sequence: CASSLVVLADYNEQFF. CDR3 nucleotides: TGTGCCAGCAGCTTGGTAGTGCTAGCGGACTACAATGAGCAGTTCTTC. The rearrangement joins TRBV5-8 to TRBJ2-1, with 7 positions matching TRBD2. Germline V gene sequence: CDR1 SGHTS, CDR2 YDEGEE. This CDR3 contains 16 residues. J was trimmed by 3 bases and V by 0 bases; bases with no gene match: 6.

This clonotype was seen more than once but under ten times. This rearrangement joins TRBV7-9 to TRBJ2-7, with TRBD2 as a possible D gene (6 bases). Per germline, CDR1 SEHNR and CDR2 FQNEAQ (reference sequence). The CDR3 has 13 amino acids. V lost 1 base and J lost 6, with 10 bases in between. The CDR3 is CASSLEMGGEQYF. CDR3 in DNA: TGTGCCAGCAGCTTAGAAATGGGGGGCGAGCAGTACTTC. Full variable domain (remainder filled in from reference TRBV7-9 and TRBJ2-7): DTGVSQNPRHKITKRGQNVTFRCDPISEHNRLYWYRQTLGQGPEFLTYFQNEAQLEKSRLLSDRFSAERPKGSFSTLEIQRTEQGDSAMYLCASSLEMGGEQYFGPGTRLTVT.

This clonotype was found once. The V gene is TRBV4-2, the J gene TRBJ2-1; 10 bases match TRBD2. The CDR3 spans 16 residues. V was pared by 0 bases and J by 6 bases, with 5 bases of the junction left unmatched. CDR1 is LGHNA and CDR2 is YNFKEQ in the germline V gene. The CDR3 region is CASSQDLLAGVNEQFF. DNA for the CDR3: TGTGCCAGCAGCCAAGATCTTCTAGCGGGAGTCAATGAGCAGTTCTTC.

The V and J genes are TRBV6-5 and TRBJ2-1; 10 bases are a match to TRBD2. This CDR3 has 15 amino acids. V was pared by 2 bases and J by 6 bases, with 4 bases of the junction left unmatched. CDR1 and CDR2 (germline): MNHEY, SVGAGI. The CDR3 here is CASSYNGLAANEQFF. The CDR3 nucleotides are TGTGCCAGCAGTTACAACGGACTAGCGGCCAATGAGCAGTTCTTC.

This clonotype was found a few times. The chain joins TRBV5-1 to TRBJ1-2; perhaps TRBD1 as D (6 bases). Trimming took 4 bases from V and 5 from J, leaving 15 bases between them. This CDR3 has 14 residues. Germline V gene lookup returns CDR1 SGHRS and CDR2 YFSETQ. CDR3 residues: CASSPGTSDYGYTF. CDR3 nucleotide sequence: TGCGCCAGCAGCCCAGGGACATCAGATTATGGCTACACCTTC.

This clonotype occurred many times. The chain recombines TRBV9 with TRBJ1-6; 7 nucleotides agree with TRBD1. V lost 2 bases, J lost 7 bases, and 6 bases stayed unmatched. CDR3 length: 15 residues. From germline, CDR1 is SGDLS and CDR2 YYNGEE. Written as DNA, the CDR3 is TGTGCCAGCAGCGTCTACGGGACAGCCAATTCACCCCTCCACTTT. Its protein product is CASSVYGTANSPLHF.

The chain recombines TRBV9 with TRBJ2-1, with unresolved D. The germline V and J ends were trimmed by 7 bases and 6 bases, with 20 bases remaining between them. This CDR3 has 15 residues. Looked up from germline, CDR1 is SGDLS and CDR2 is YYNGEE. CDR3 amino acids: CASASTTGWTNEQFF. The CDR3 DNA is TGTGCCAGCGCCTCAACAACTGGGTGGACCAATGAGCAGTTCTTC. Combining the CDR3 with reference TRBV9 and TRBJ2-1 gives the whole variable domain DSGVTQTPKHLITATGQRVTLRCSPRSGDLSVYWYQQSLDQGLQFLIQYYNGEERAKGNILERFSAQQFPDLHSELNLSSLELGDSALYFCASASTTGWTNEQFFGPGTRLTVL.

This clonotype has at least ten counts. The chain carries TRBV12-3 or TRBV12-4 and TRBJ1-1, with D perhaps matching TRBD1 (6 bases). The CDR3 loop spans 15 amino acids. Between the trimmed V and J ends, which lost 6 bases and 0 bases, there was a span of 14 bases. The chain's CDR3 is CASRGGGRMNTEAFF. CDR3 bases: TGTGCCAGCAGGGGAGGGGGTCGGATGAACACTGAAGCTTTCTTT.

This clonotype was counted at least ten times. The chain has TRBV5-1 and TRBJ2-7, with D possibly being TRBD1 (6 bases). This CDR3 has 17 residues. CDR1 and CDR2 from the germline V gene are SGHRS and YFSETQ. V was pared by 5 bases and J by 2 bases, with 23 bases between. CDR3 DNA: TGCGCCAGCAGAGGGCCAAGTGACAGGTTTTTCGCCTACGAGCAGTACTTC. Amino acid sequence: CASRGPSDRFFAYEQYF.

This clonotype appeared many times. V gene TRBV5-6 combines with J gene TRBJ2-2, with D possibly being TRBD1 or TRBD2 (5 bases each). Germline V lookup: CDR1 SGHDT, CDR2 YYEEEE. The V end lost 4 bases, the J end lost 6 bases, and 16 bases lay between the germline ends. The CDR3 extends over 15 amino acids. The CDR3 spells CASSAYNVGAGELFF. The CDR3 nucleotides read TGTGCCAGCAGCGCGTACAATGTGGGGGCCGGGGAGCTGTTTTTT. The whole variable domain, filled in from reference TRBV5-6 and TRBJ2-2, reads DAGVTQSPTHLIKTRGQQVTLRCSPKSGHDTVSWYQQALGQGPQFIFQYYEEEERQRGNFPDRFSGHQFPNYSSELNVNALLLGDSALYLCASSAYNVGAGELFFGEGSRLTVL.

This clonotype came up a few times. V gene TRBV27 combines with J gene TRBJ2-7; a possible D gene is TRBD2 (6 bases). The V end was cut by 5 bases, the J end by 5 bases, with 16 bases between. This CDR3 has 14 residues. CDR1 is MNHEY and CDR2 is SMNVEV in the germline V gene (reference sequence). CDR3 protein: CASSQVRLDHEQYF. The DNA for the CDR3 is TGTGCCAGCAGTCAGGTCCGACTAGACCACGAGCAGTACTTC.

This chain connects TRBV7-3 to TRBJ2-3; TRBD1 matches at 8 bases. CDR1 and CDR2 (germline): SGHTA, FQGTGA. The length of the CDR3 is 17 residues. The ends lost 5 bases at V and 0 bases at J; junction bases unmatched: 10. The CDR3 DNA follows: TGTGCCAGCAGCGATACCCTGGGGACAGGTAGCACAGATACGCAGTATTTT. It encodes CASSDTLGTGSTDTQYF.

V usage is TRBV6-1 and J usage is TRBJ2-5; D is tentatively TRBD1 or TRBD2 (5 bases each). The length of the CDR3 is 16 residues. Germline V gene sequence: CDR1 MNHNS, CDR2 SASEGT. The V gene lost 5 bases and the J gene lost 3 bases, with 19 bases spanning the gap. The CDR3 protein is CASSLSASGAEETQYF. CDR3 DNA sequence: TGTGCCAGCAGTCTTAGCGCCTCCGGGGCCGAAGAGACCCAGTACTTC.

This clonotype was picked up a small number of times. The chain is built from TRBV20-1 and TRBJ1-2; the D is unclear. V lost 6 bases and J 0 bases, leaving 14 bases between the germline ends. The CDR3 runs to 14 residues. Looked up from germline, CDR1 is DFQATT and CDR2 is SNEGSKA (reference sequence). In DNA, the CDR3 is TGCAGTGCCCCGAAACAGCTATCTAACTATGGCTACACCTTC. Translation: CSAPKQLSNYGYTF.

This chain links TRBV7-3 with TRBJ1-2, with 11 bases identical to TRBD1. The ends lost 5 bases at V and 1 base at J; junction bases unmatched: 6. In germline, CDR1 is SGHTA, CDR2 FQGTGA. The CDR3 covers 16 residues. The CDR3 region has the DNA TGTGCCAGCAGCCCGATGGGGACAGGGGGTAACTATGGCTACACCTTC. Translating gives CASSPMGTGGNYGYTF.

This clonotype was seen more than once but under ten times. The chain joins TRBV5-1 to TRBJ2-3, with D tentatively TRBD1 or TRBD2 (7 bases each). V was pared by 1 base and J by 4 bases, with 13 bases between. Germline-derived CDR1 and CDR2 are SGHRS and YFSETQ. This CDR3 is built from 15 residues. The DNA of the CDR3 is TGCGCCAGCAGCTTGAGACAGGGAGGGGCAGATACGCAGTATTTT. Protein: CASSLRQGGADTQYF. Together with reference TRBV5-1 and TRBJ2-3, the CDR3 gives the full variable domain: KAGVTQTPRYLIKTRGQQVTLSCSPISGHRSVSWYQQTPGQGLQFLFEYFSETQRNKGNFPGRFSGRQFSNSRSEMNVSTLELGDSALYLCASSLRQGGADTQYFGPGTRLTVL.

This clonotype was observed a few times. V usage is TRBV29-1 and J usage is TRBJ2-1; unclear D gene. Germline CDR1 and CDR2: SQVTM and ANQGSEA. CDR3 length equals 14 residues. The ends were cut back, 4 bases at V and 8 bases at J, with 18 bases in the middle. The chain's CDR3 is CSVASPTLHYEQFF. Here the CDR3 DNA reads TGCAGCGTTGCCTCCCCGACCCTTCATTATGAGCAGTTCTTC.

This clonotype was recorded a few times. The chain recombines TRBV15 with TRBJ2-2, with D maybe TRBD1 (6 bases). Trimming took 5 bases from V and 1 from J, leaving 14 bases between them. The germline CDR1 and CDR2 sequences are LNHNV and YYDKDF (reference sequence). This CDR3 spans 16 amino acids. This chain's CDR3 is CATSLMRDMNTGELFF. The CDR3 nucleotides read TGTGCCACCAGCCTAATGAGGGACATGAACACCGGGGAGCTGTTTTTT.

The chain combines TRBV20-1 with TRBJ2-7; 11 bases line up with TRBD2. Germline CDR1 is DFQATT and CDR2 is SNEGSKA (reference sequence). With 3 bases clipped from V and 3 bases from J, the junction kept 7 bases outside the gene matches. The CDR3 contains 15 residues. CDR3 DNA sequence: TGCAGTGCTAGTAAACCGGGACTAGCGGACTACGAGCAGTACTTC. Protein: CSASKPGLADYEQYF.

The chain recombines TRBV20-1 with TRBJ2-1; the D gene is possibly TRBD1 (6 bases). The germline gives CDR1 DFQATT, CDR2 SNEGSKA (reference sequence). The length of the CDR3 is 14 residues. Deletions cut 3 bases from V and 3 bases from J, with 12 bases between. CDR3 nucleotides: TGCAGTGCTAGTACCCCGGACAGCTACAATGAGCAGTTCTTC. This encodes CSASTPDSYNEQFF.

This rearrangement joins TRBV7-9 to TRBJ2-3; D possibly corresponds to TRBD2 (6 bases). The CDR3 runs to 13 residues. Between the trimmed V and J ends, which lost 6 bases and 4 bases, there was a span of 11 bases. Looked up from germline, CDR1 is SEHNR and CDR2 is FQNEAQ (reference sequence). CDR3 bases: TGTGCCAGCAGTATCGCTAGCGCAGATACGCAGTATTTT. Translating gives CASSIASADTQYF.

The chain is built from TRBV7-6 and TRBJ2-5; weak D call: TRBD1 (6 bases). CDR3 size: 18 residues. The germline V gene has CDR1 SGHVS and CDR2 FNYEAQ. V was pared by 5 bases and J by 1 base, with 23 bases between. Written as DNA, the CDR3 is TGTGCCAGCAGCCAATATTTGCCCTGGGGGCCAGCCCAAGAGACCCAGTACTTC. The encoded protein is CASSQYLPWGPAQETQYF.